The TCR beta chain described here comes from a study of T cells after yellow fever vaccination. MiXCR, applied by TCRdb to the 5' RACE reads, yields one record per CDR3 protein. The repertoire holds approximately 260,000 distinct CDR3 sequences, with roughly 5% as singletons. At least ten counts were recorded for this clonotype. The antigen is unknown. Study-wide results and limits: Among all clonotypes, a small share was observed in both CD4 and CD8 compartments.

CDR3 length: 13 residues. J lost 4 bases, V lost 5 bases, and 2 bases had no gene match. The source material was CD4+ T cells sorted from PBMCs, sampled on the day of the yellow fever booster vaccination. This TCR derives from a man between 18 and 35 years old who received the YFV17D yellow fever vaccine. This chain uses TRBV12-3 or TRBV12-4 with TRBJ1-5; 7 bases are shared with TRBD1. The CDR3 DNA reads as TGTGCCAGCAGTGCACAGGGGAATCAGCCCCAGCATTTT. As protein: CASSAQGNQPQHF.